This paragraph covers one T cell receptor (beta chain) sequence. The antigen is unknown. Time point meaning: newly diagnosed, previously untreated cHL patient sample. Magnetic negative selection of thawed PBMCs was the method by which CD4+ T cells were purified. This entry belongs to a study of PD-1 blockade in classical Hodgkin lymphoma. Germline V gene sequence: CDR1 SGHAT, CDR2 FQNNGV. V was clipped by 0 bases and J by 0 bases, with 9 bases between them. The CDR3 extends over 15 amino acids. Overall study results and limits: The drivers behind the repertoire differences, possibly disease activity or prior therapy, remain undefined.

Some clones are missing from TCRdb's copy, which holds only in-frame ones; the method was immunoSEQ multiplex PCR. Of fewer than 40,000 clones listed, 75% to 90% were seen once; the top ten hold around 0.21%. The rearrangement joins TRBV11-2 to TRBJ2-7, with D possibly matching TRBD2 (6 bases). Sequences were obtained from CD4+ T cells from blood. This TCR was recovered from a human donor with classical Hodgkin lymphoma. In DNA, the CDR3 is TGTGCCAGCAGCTTAGAGCTCGGGAGCTCCTACGAGCAGTACTTC. Residues: CASSLELGSSYEQYF.